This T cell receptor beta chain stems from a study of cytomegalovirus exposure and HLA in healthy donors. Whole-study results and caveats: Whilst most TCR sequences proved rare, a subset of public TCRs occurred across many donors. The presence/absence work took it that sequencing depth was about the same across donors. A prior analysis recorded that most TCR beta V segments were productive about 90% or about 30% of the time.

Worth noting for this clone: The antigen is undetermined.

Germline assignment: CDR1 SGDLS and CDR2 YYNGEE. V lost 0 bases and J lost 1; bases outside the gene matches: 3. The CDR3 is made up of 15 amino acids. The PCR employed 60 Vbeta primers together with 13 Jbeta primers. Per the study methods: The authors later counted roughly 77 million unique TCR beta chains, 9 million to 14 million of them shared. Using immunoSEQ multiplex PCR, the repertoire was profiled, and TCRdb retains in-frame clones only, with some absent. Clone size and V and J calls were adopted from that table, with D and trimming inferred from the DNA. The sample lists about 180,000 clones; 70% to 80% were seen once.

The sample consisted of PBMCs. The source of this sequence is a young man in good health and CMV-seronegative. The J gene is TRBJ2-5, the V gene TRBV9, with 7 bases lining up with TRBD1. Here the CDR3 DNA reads TGTGCCAGCAGCGTAGACTCAGGGGGCCAAGAGACCCAGTACTTC. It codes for CASSVDSGGQETQYF. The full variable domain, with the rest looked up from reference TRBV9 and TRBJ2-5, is DSGVTQTPKHLITATGQRVTLRCSPRSGDLSVYWYQQSLDQGLQFLIQYYNGEERAKGNILERFSAQQFPDLHSELNLSSLELGDSALYFCASSVDSGGQETQYFGPGTRLLVL.